A selection of T cell receptor beta chains follows, all from one sample in a study of blood T cell repertoires in COVID-19. The method was immunoSEQ multiplex PCR; TCRdb's version includes in-frame clones alone and lacks a portion of them. Of roughly 280,000 clones in the sample, around 90% were seen once. Sequencing was carried out using peripheral blood. The receptors here all came from a woman aged 55 to 70 with COVID-19, enrolled during active disease. The CDR3 runs from the conserved cysteine through the conserved F or W. A D gene is named only where the DNA matches it firmly. Clone size is given for some rows only: seen once, a few or many times, or a class if the clone is expanded.

v_call,d_call,j_call,clone_size,cdr3_aa,cdr3_nt
TRBV18,TRBD1,TRBJ1-5,.,CASSPGTGNQPQHF,TGTGCCAGCTCACCCGGGACAGGGAATCAGCCCCAGCATTTT
TRBV18,.,TRBJ2-2,.,CASSPPGAGELFF,TGTGCCAGCTCACCTCCAGGGGCCGGGGAGCTGTTTTTT
TRBV29-1,.,TRBJ1-1,.,CSVEALGIGTRPNTEAFF,TGCAGCGTTGAAGCACTAGGCATTGGTACACGACCTAACACTGAAGCTTTCTTT
TRBV30,.,TRBJ2-7,.,CAWSVQTYEQYF,TGTGCCTGGAGTGTACAGACGTACGAGCAGTACTTC
TRBV7-2,TRBD1,TRBJ1-2,.,CASSRTGGLSYTF,TGTGCCAGCAGCCGTACAGGGGGCTTGAGCTACACCTTC
TRBV5-6,.,TRBJ1-3,.,CASSLRRLGNTIYF,TGTGCCAGCAGCTTGCGGCGGCTTGGAAACACCATATATTTT
TRBV10-3,TRBD1,TRBJ2-1,.,CAISEGTGPFGNEQFF,TGTGCCATCAGTGAAGGGACAGGCCCTTTCGGCAATGAGCAGTTCTTC
TRBV3-1/TRBV3-2,TRBD2,TRBJ2-3,.,CASSQDRLAGGTDTQYF,TGTGCCAGCAGCCAAGATCGGCTAGCGGGCGGCACAGATACGCAGTATTTT
TRBV18,.,TRBJ1-3,.,CASSPPGGLRNTIYF,TGTGCCAGCTCACCTCCGGGGGGACTAAGAAACACCATATATTTT
TRBV6-1,.,TRBJ1-4,once,CASSENSVEKLFF,TGTGCCAGCAGTGAAAACAGTGTGGAAAAACTGTTTTTT
TRBV11-2,.,TRBJ1-1,.,CASSLTGLNTEAFF,TGTGCCAGCAGCTTAACCGGGTTGAACACTGAAGCTTTCTTT
TRBV29-1,.,TRBJ1-4,.,CSVWDINEKLFF,TGCAGCGTTTGGGACATAAATGAAAAACTGTTTTTT
TRBV6-2/TRBV6-3,.,TRBJ1-6,few,CASSYRLHSPLHF,TGTGCCAGCAGTTACAGACTTCATTCACCCCTCCACTTT
TRBV5-1,.,TRBJ2-1,.,CASSLRTGTTGRRGNEQFF,TGCGCCAGCAGCCTACGGACTGGCACAACGGGTCGCCGGGGCAATGAGCAGTTCTTC
TRBV11-3,.,TRBJ2-3,.,CASSFSGSADTQYF,TGTGCCAGCAGCTTCAGTGGGAGCGCAGATACGCAGTATTTT
TRBV30,.,TRBJ2-1,.,CASSSGPYNEQFF,TGTGCCTCCAGCAGTGGGCCCTACAATGAGCAGTTCTTC
TRBV28,.,TRBJ2-3,.,CASSPLRQAENTQYF,TGTGCCAGCAGCCCCCTCCGACAGGCGGAAAATACGCAGTATTTT
TRBV30,TRBD1,TRBJ2-3,.,CAWRTQGGGGTDTQYF,TGTGCCTGGAGGACACAGGGGGGAGGAGGCACAGATACGCAGTATTTT
TRBV28,.,TRBJ1-2,.,CASSLSGGGYTF,TGTGCCAGCAGTTTATCGGGGGGAGGCTACACCTTC
TRBV5-1,TRBD1,TRBJ2-3,.,CASSWAQGVSSDTQYF,TGCGCCAGCAGCTGGGCTCAGGGGGTTAGCTCAGATACGCAGTATTTT
TRBV18,.,TRBJ2-5,.,CASSPQGHPQETQYF,TGTGCCAGCTCACCCCAGGGACACCCACAAGAGACCCAGTACTTC
TRBV6-1,.,TRBJ1-5,.,CASSEARDQPQHF,TGTGCCAGCAGTGAAGCCCGAGATCAGCCCCAGCATTTT
TRBV5-1,TRBD1,TRBJ1-4,once,CASSLDGTGVEKLFF,TGCGCCAGCAGCTTGGATGGGACAGGGGTGGAAAAACTGTTTTTT
TRBV2,TRBD1,TRBJ1-1,.,CASERDRGNTEAFF,TGTGCCAGCGAACGGGACAGGGGGAACACTGAAGCTTTCTTT
TRBV6-5,.,TRBJ1-6,.,CAISEGRSPLHF,TGTGCCATCTCAGAGGGTCGTTCACCCCTCCACTTT
TRBV30,TRBD2,TRBJ2-1,.,CAWSALGLAGVNEQFF,TGTGCCTGGAGCGCCCTAGGGCTAGCGGGAGTCAATGAGCAGTTCTTC
TRBV6-5,.,TRBJ2-5,.,CASSYSRGQETQYF,TGTGCCAGCAGTTACTCGAGAGGTCAAGAGACCCAGTACTTC
TRBV28,.,TRBJ1-1,.,CASRGEVFNTEAFF,TGTGCCAGCAGGGGGGAGGTTTTCAACACTGAAGCTTTCTTT
TRBV30,TRBD2,TRBJ2-1,once,CAWSGGLAGYEQFF,TGTGCCTGGAGTGGCGGACTAGCGGGCTATGAGCAGTTCTTC
TRBV2,.,TRBJ2-7,.,CASSVRSDPSEQYF,TGTGCCAGCAGTGTCCGTTCAGATCCCAGCGAGCAGTACTTC
TRBV27,TRBD1,TRBJ1-2,.,CASSPPPGTGYGYTF,TGTGCCAGCAGTCCCCCCCCCGGGACAGGCTATGGCTACACCTTC
TRBV19,TRBD2,TRBJ2-1,.,CASSIVGGRALSYNEQFF,TGTGCCAGTAGTATAGTGGGCGGGAGGGCGCTCTCCTACAATGAGCAGTTCTTC
TRBV4-1,TRBD1,TRBJ2-6,.,CASSHPWDSSSGANVLTF,TGCGCCAGCAGCCACCCCTGGGACAGTAGCTCTGGGGCCAACGTCCTGACTTTC
TRBV5-4,.,TRBJ1-5,.,CASSLGQNQPQHF,TGTGCCAGCAGCTTGGGACAAAATCAGCCCCAGCATTTT
TRBV10-3,.,TRBJ2-7,.,CAIRRGTRTDEQYF,TGTGCCATCAGGAGGGGGACAAGGACTGACGAGCAGTACTTC
TRBV11-3,.,TRBJ2-1,.,CASSLGGVAGEQFF,TGTGCCAGCAGCTTAGGGGGCGTGGCCGGTGAGCAGTTCTTC
TRBV27,.,TRBJ2-7,.,CASSLVRNYEQYF,TGTGCCAGCAGCTTGGTCAGAAACTACGAGCAGTACTTC
TRBV5-5,.,TRBJ2-7,.,CASSLSGTRIYEQYF,TGTGCCAGCAGCCTCTCCGGGACTCGAATCTACGAGCAGTACTTC
TRBV11-3,.,TRBJ2-2,.,CASSLSRGTGELFF,TGTGCCAGCAGCTTATCAAGGGGCACCGGGGAGCTGTTTTTT
TRBV6-5,.,TRBJ2-7,.,CASRRTNSRQYF,TGTGCCAGCAGGCGGACAAACTCTCGGCAGTACTTC
TRBV27,.,TRBJ2-1,few,CASSASGFSYNEQFF,TGTGCCAGCAGTGCTTCGGGGTTTTCCTACAATGAGCAGTTCTTC
TRBV13,.,TRBJ2-7,.,CASSRTLAGEQYF,TGTGCCAGCAGCCGGACCCTTGCAGGGGAGCAGTACTTC
TRBV28,.,TRBJ1-5,.,CASSFGSRAKPQHF,TGTGCCAGCAGTTTTGGATCCAGGGCGAAGCCCCAGCATTTT
TRBV18,.,TRBJ2-5,once,CASSLRQGETQYF,TGTGCCAGCTCACTACGACAAGGAGAGACCCAGTACTTC
TRBV5-6,.,TRBJ1-4,.,CASSLLNRVKEKLFF,TGTGCCAGCAGCTTGTTGAACAGGGTAAAAGAAAAACTGTTTTTT
TRBV7-8,TRBD1,TRBJ2-1,.,CASSRTGVYNEQFF,TGTGCCAGCAGCAGGACAGGGGTTTACAATGAGCAGTTCTTC
TRBV6-2/TRBV6-3,.,TRBJ1-2,.,CASSRSVWAGGGYTF,TGTGCCAGCAGTCGCTCCGTCTGGGCCGGGGGAGGCTACACCTTC
TRBV9,TRBD2,TRBJ2-1,.,CASSVSRTSGTNNEQFF,TGTGCCAGCAGCGTATCCAGGACTAGCGGGACTAACAATGAGCAGTTCTTC
TRBV27,TRBD2,TRBJ2-7,few,CASRFSSGFYEQYF,TGTGCCAGCAGGTTCTCTAGCGGCTTCTACGAGCAGTACTTC
TRBV28,TRBD1,TRBJ2-3,.,CASRVQGAHTDTQYF,TGTGCCAGCAGGGTACAGGGGGCGCACACAGATACGCAGTATTTT
TRBV12-1,.,TRBJ2-7,.,CASSFGQVGSYEQYF,TGTGCCAGCAGCTTTGGACAGGTGGGGTCCTACGAGCAGTACTTC
TRBV3-1/TRBV3-2,TRBD1,TRBJ1-2,.,CASSQDNGRTGDGYTF,TGTGCCAGCAGCCAAGATAATGGTCGGACAGGGGACGGCTACACCTTC